A single sample gave rise to the 12 T cell receptor beta chains below, sequenced in a study of technical replicates of blood from a few donors. Using immunoSEQ multiplex PCR, the repertoire was profiled, and TCRdb retains in-frame clones only, with some absent. The sample lists around 68,000 clones, less than 98% occurring once. Sequenced sample: T cells isolated from PBMCs. These receptors were obtained from a human donor in good health.

The rearrangement uses TRBV4-1 and TRBJ2-2, with 8 bases fitting TRBD1. This CDR3 region has 15 residues. CDR1 and CDR2 from the germline V gene are MGHRA and YSYEKL. Trimming removed 0 bases from V and 6 bases from J; junction bases left unmatched: 3. CDR3 sequence: CASSQETGDAGELFF. The CDR3 region has the DNA TGCGCCAGCAGCCAAGAGACAGGGGACGCCGGGGAGCTGTTTTTT.

CDR3 DNA sequence: TGTGCCAGCAGCGTTTTAGGTAGCGGTTTTTACGAGCAGTACTTC. It yields the protein CASSVLGSGFYEQYF. The rearrangement links TRBV7-8 to TRBJ2-7; a possible D gene is TRBD2 (6 bases). CDR1 and CDR2 from the germline V gene are SGHVS and FQNEAQ. V was pared by 5 bases and J by 4 bases, with 18 bases between. The CDR3 spans 15 residues.

The chain carries TRBV18 and TRBJ2-5; TRBD1 agrees at 7 bases. This CDR3 region has 15 residues. J gave up 7 bases and V 3 bases, and 11 bases lay outside the gene matches. From germline, CDR1 is KGHSH and CDR2 LQKENI. The CDR3 bases are TGTGCCAGCTCACCTACAGGGACAGCTAGTGGGACCCAGTACTTC. Protein: CASSPTGTASGTQYF. Full variable domain (remainder filled in from reference TRBV18 and TRBJ2-5): NAGVMQNPRHLVRRRGQEARLRCSPMKGHSHVYWYRQLPEEGLKFMVYLQKENIIDESGMPKERFSAEFPKEGPSILRIQQVVRGDSAAYFCASSPTGTASGTQYFGPGTRLLVL.

The chain carries TRBV18 and TRBJ2-7; D gene unclear. Germline V gene lookup returns CDR1 KGHSH and CDR2 LQKENI. This CDR3 contains 12 residues. Trimming took 3 bases from V and 5 from J, leaving 8 bases between them. The CDR3 sequence: CASSPSINEQYF. The CDR3 DNA sequence: TGTGCCAGCTCACCTAGTATCAACGAGCAGTACTTC. Complete variable domain (other parts from reference TRBV18 and TRBJ2-7): NAGVMQNPRHLVRRRGQEARLRCSPMKGHSHVYWYRQLPEEGLKFMVYLQKENIIDESGMPKERFSAEFPKEGPSILRIQQVVRGDSAAYFCASSPSINEQYFGPGTRLTVT.

The chain combines TRBV7-3 with TRBJ1-1, with TRBD1 as a possible D gene (6 bases). Looked up from germline, CDR1 is SGHTA and CDR2 is FQGTGA. With 5 bases removed from V and 9 bases from J, the gap between germline ends came to 16 bases. This CDR3 is 13 amino acids long. The CDR3 loop reads CASSHGGDAQAFF. The CDR3 nucleotides are TGTGCCAGCAGCCATGGGGGCGACGCTCAAGCTTTCTTT.

This clone has just one count. This rearrangement joins TRBV28 to TRBJ1-5, with TRBD1 matching 7 bases. This CDR3 contains 14 residues. V was pared by 2 bases and J by 7 bases, with 5 bases of the junction left unmatched. CDR1 is MDHEN, CDR2 SYDVKM, per germline. This CDR3 reads CASSLTGEGQPQHF. Here the CDR3 DNA reads TGTGCCAGCAGTTTAACAGGGGAAGGACAGCCCCAGCATTTT. Drawing the rest from reference TRBV28 and TRBJ1-5, the complete variable domain is DVKVTQSSRYLVKRTGEKVFLECVQDMDHENMFWYRQDPGLGLRLIYFSYDVKMKEKGDIPEGYSVSREKKERFSLILESASTNQTSMYLCASSLTGEGQPQHFGDGTRLSIL.

The rearrangement joins TRBV29-1 to TRBJ2-5, with 7 bases fitting TRBD1. The CDR3 runs 13 residues. V trimming: 6 bases; J trimming: 5 bases; junction bases outside the gene matches: 9. Per the germline V gene, CDR1 is SQVTM and CDR2 is ANQGSEA. The CDR3 DNA is TGCAGCGTAAAGAAGGGGGCGATGGAGACCCAGTACTTC. It codes for CSVKKGAMETQYF.

This chain joins TRBV6-5 and TRBJ2-7; tentatively, D is TRBD1 (5 bases). The V end was cut by 6 bases, the J end by 3 bases, with 9 bases between. The CDR3 has 12 amino acids. Germline CDR1 is MNHEY and CDR2 is SVGAGI. As DNA, the CDR3 is TGTGCCAGCAGACCCCAGGGCTACGAGCAGTACTTC. Protein product: CASRPQGYEQYF.

This chain uses TRBV29-1 with TRBJ1-1; no clear D gene. This CDR3 has 13 amino acids. V lost 7 bases and J lost 7, with 19 bases in between. CDR1 is SQVTM and CDR2 is ANQGSEA in the germline V gene. In DNA form, the CDR3 reads TGCAGCGCTGAGTATGGCAGTTACATTGAAGCTTTCTTT. As protein: CSAEYGSYIEAFF.

V is TRBV7-6 and J is TRBJ2-1, with 9 bases fitting TRBD2. V shed 5 bases and J 7 bases; nucleotides not matched to a gene: 6. Per germline, CDR1 SGHVS and CDR2 FNYEAQ. This CDR3 spans 14 amino acids. CDR3 sequence: CASSPGGRANEQFF. CDR3 DNA sequence: TGTGCCAGCAGCCCGGGCGGGAGGGCGAATGAGCAGTTCTTC.

The J gene is TRBJ2-4, the V gene TRBV7-2; D remains unclear. This CDR3 comprises 15 residues. The V end was cut by 5 bases, the J end by 0 bases, with 11 bases between. Germline loops: CDR1 SGHTA, CDR2 FQGNSA. Written as DNA, the CDR3 is TGTGCCAGCAGCCTAGAAAATCTAGCCAAAAACATTCAGTACTTC. As protein: CASSLENLAKNIQYF.

V and J are TRBV4-1 and TRBJ2-1, with D perhaps TRBD1 (6 bases). The V gene's germline CDR1 is MGHRA and CDR2 YSYEKL. With 0 bases removed from V and 10 bases from J, the gap between germline ends came to 7 bases. CDR3 length: 12 amino acids. The CDR3 loop reads CASSQDRGEQFF. The CDR3, as DNA: TGCGCCAGCAGCCAAGATAGGGGGGAGCAGTTCTTC.